This T cell receptor beta chain was sequenced for a study of blood T cell repertoires in COVID-19. Study details: Collection of acute and convalescent COVID-19 samples took place in the United States, Italy and Spain. Sample material is recorded as cDNA or gDNA derived from T cells, B-cell-depleted T cells, or PBMCs.

Original handling: Reference gene primer amplification gave estimated nucleated cell counts. Assay used: immunoSEQ multiplex PCR; TCRdb lists only in-frame clones, some missing. The D gene and trimming were derived from the DNA, and the V and J assignments and clone size from that table. The sample has 380,000 or so clones, more than 65% seen once. The V end was cut by 2 bases, the J end by 0 bases, with 7 bases between. The germline V gene encodes CDR1 SGHVS and CDR2 FQNEAQ. The CDR3 runs to 14 residues. The clonotype originates from a human donor with acute or convalescent COVID-19. The donor label of this sample is uncertain. Sequencing was done on a sample of peripheral blood. The V and J genes are TRBV7-8 and TRBJ1-1; D is unresolved. The CDR3 here is CASSLQELNTEAFF. In DNA, the CDR3 is TGTGCCAGCAGCTTACAAGAGCTGAACACTGAAGCTTTCTTT.